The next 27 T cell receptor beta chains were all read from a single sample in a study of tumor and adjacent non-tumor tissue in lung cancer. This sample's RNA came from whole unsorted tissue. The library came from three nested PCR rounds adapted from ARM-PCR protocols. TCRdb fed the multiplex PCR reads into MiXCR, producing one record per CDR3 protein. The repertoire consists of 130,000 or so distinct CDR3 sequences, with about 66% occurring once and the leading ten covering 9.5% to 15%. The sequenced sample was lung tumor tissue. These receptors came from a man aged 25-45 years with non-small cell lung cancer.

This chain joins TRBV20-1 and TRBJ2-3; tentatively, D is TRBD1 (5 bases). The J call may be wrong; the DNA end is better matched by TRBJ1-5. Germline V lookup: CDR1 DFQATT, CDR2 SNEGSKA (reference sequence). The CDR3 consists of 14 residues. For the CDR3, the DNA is TGCAGTGCTGGACAAGGGCCCGACACAGATACGCAGCATTTT. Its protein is CSAGQGPDTDTQHF.

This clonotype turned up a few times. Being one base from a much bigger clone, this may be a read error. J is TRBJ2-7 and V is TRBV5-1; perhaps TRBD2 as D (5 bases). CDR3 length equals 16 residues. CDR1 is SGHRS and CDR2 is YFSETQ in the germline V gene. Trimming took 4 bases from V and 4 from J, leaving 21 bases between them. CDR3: CASSALPNGGSYEQYF. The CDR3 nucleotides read TGCGCCAGCAGCGCCCTCCCTAACGGAGGATCTTACGAGCAGTACTTC.

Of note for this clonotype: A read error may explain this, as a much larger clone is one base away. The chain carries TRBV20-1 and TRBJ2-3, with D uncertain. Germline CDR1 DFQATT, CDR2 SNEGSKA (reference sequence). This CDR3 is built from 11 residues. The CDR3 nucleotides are TGCAGCCCGCAGTTCACATATACGCAGTATTTT. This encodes CSPQFTYTQYF.

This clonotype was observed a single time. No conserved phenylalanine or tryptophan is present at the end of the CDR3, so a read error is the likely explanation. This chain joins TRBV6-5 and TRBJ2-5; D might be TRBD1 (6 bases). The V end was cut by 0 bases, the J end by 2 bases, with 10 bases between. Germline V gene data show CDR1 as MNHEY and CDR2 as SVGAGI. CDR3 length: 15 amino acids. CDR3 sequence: CASSYSSQGQETQYI. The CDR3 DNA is TGTGCCAGCAGTTACTCCAGCCAGGGGCAAGAGACCCAGTACATC.

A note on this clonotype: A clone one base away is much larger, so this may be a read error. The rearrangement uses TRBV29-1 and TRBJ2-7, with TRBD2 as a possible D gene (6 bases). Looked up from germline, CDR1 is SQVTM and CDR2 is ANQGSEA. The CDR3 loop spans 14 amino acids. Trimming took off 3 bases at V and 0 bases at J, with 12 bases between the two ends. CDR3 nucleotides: TGCAGCGTTGATGGGGGGAGCAACTCCTACGAGCAGTACTTC. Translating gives CSVDGGSNSYEQYF.

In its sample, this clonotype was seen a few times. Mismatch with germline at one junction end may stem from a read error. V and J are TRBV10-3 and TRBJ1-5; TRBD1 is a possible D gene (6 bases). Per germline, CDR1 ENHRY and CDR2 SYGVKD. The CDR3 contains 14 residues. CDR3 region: CAISELGGNQPQYF. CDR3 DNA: TGTGCCATCAGTGAGTTAGGGGGGAATCAGCCCCAGTATTTC.

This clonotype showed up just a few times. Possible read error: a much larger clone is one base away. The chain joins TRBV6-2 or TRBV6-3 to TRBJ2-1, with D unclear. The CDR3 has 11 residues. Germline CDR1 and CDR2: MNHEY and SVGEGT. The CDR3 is CASSPGSERFF. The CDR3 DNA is TGTGCCAGCAGTCCCGGAAGTGAGCGGTTCTTC.

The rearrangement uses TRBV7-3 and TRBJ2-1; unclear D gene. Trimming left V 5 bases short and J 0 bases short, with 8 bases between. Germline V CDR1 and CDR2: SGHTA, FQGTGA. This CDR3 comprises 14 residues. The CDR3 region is CASSVEVSYNEQFF. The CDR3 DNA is TGTGCCAGCAGCGTCGAGGTCTCCTACAATGAGCAGTTCTTC.

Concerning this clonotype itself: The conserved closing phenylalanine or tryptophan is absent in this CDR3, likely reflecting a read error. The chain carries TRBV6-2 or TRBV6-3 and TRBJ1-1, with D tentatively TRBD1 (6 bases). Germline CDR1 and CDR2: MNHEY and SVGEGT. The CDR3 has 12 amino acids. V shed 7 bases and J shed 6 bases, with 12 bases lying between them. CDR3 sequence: CASIAGVAEAFY. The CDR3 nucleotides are TGTGCCAGCATTGCAGGGGTGGCTGAAGCTTTCTAT.

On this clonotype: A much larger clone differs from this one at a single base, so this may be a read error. The CDR3 region has the DNA TGTGCCAGCAGCTTCAGGAACCCCTATGGCTACACCTTC. Amino acid sequence: CASSFRNPYGYTF. The V and J genes are TRBV4-2 and TRBJ1-2; D not resolved. Trimming removed 5 bases from V and 4 bases from J, with 11 bases in between. The CDR3 contains 13 residues. Germline CDR1 and CDR2: LGHNA and YNFKEQ.

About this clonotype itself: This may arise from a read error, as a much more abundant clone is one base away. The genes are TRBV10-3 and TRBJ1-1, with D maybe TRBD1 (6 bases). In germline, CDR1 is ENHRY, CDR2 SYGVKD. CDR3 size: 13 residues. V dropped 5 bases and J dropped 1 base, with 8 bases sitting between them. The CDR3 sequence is CAISKGQNTEAFF. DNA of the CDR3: TGTGCCATCAGTAAGGGACAGAACACTGAAGCTTTCTTT.

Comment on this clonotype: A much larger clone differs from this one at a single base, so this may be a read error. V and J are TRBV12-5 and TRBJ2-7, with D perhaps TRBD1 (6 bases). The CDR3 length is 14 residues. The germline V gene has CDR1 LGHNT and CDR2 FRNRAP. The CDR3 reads CACGGQGGSYEQYF. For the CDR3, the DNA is TGTGCTTGTGGTGGGCAAGGGGGCTCCTACGAGCAGTACTTC.

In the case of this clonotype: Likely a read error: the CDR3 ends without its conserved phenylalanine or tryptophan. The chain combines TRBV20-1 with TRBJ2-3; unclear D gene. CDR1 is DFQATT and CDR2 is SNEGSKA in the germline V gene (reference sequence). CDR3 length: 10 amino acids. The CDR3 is CSVYSDTQYY. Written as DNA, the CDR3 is TGCAGTGTCTATTCAGATACACAGTATTAT.

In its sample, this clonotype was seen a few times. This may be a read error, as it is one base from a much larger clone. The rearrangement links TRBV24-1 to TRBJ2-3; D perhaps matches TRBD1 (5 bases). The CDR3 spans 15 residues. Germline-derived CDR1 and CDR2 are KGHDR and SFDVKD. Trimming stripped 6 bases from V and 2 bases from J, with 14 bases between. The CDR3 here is CATSFPGCSTDTQYF. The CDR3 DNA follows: TGTGCCACCAGTTTCCCAGGGTGCTCCACAGATACGCAGTATTTT.

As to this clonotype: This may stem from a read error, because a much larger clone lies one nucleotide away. CDR3 nucleotide sequence: TGTGCCAGCAGCCCGGGGGGCGGGGACTCCTACGAGCAGTACTTC. Translated, it gives CASSPGGGDSYEQYF. This chain uses TRBV4-2 with TRBJ2-7; possible D gene TRBD2, 7 bases. The CDR3 has 15 amino acids. Trimming left V 4 bases short and J 0 bases short, with 13 bases between. Per germline, CDR1 LGHNA and CDR2 YNFKEQ.

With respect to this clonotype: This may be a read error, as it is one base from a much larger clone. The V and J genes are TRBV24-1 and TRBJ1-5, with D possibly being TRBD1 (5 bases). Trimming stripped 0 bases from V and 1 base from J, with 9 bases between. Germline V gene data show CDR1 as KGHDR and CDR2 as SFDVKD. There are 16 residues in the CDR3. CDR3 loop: CATSDLQRQSNQPQHF. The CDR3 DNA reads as TGTGCCACCAGTGATTTGCAAAGACAGAGCAATCAGCCCCAGCATTTT.

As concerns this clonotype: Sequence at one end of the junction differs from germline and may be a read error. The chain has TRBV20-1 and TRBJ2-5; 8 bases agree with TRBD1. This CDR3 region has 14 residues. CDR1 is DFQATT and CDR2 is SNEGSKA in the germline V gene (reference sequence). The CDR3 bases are TGCAGTGCTTTGGGGGACAGGAGGCGAGAGACCCAGAACTTC. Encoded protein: CSALGDRRRETQNF.

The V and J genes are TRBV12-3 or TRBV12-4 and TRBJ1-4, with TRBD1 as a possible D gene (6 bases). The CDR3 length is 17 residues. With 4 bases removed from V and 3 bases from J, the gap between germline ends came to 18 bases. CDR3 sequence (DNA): TGTGCCAGCAGTTCAAGCGTGACAGGAGCCTCTAATGAAAAACTGTTTTTT. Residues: CASSSSVTGASNEKLFF.

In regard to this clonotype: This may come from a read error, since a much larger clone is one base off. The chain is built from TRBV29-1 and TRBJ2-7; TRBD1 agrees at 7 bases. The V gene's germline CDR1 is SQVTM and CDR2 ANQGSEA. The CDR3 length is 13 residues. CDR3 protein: CNVDGTAPGEQYF. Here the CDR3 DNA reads TGCAACGTTGATGGGACAGCACCGGGGGAGCAGTACTTC.

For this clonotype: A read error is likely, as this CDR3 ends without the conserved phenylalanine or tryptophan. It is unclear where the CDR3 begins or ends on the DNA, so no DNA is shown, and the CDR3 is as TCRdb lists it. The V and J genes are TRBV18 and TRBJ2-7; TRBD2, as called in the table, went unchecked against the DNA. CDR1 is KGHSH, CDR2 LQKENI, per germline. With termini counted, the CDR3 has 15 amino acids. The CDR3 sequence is CASSPQGGGEYEQYL.

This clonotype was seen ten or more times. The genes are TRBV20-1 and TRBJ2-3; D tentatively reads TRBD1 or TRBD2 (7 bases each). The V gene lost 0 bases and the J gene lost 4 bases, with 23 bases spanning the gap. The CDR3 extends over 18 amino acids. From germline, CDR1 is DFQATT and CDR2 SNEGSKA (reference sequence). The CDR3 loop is CSARDMWREGAGADTQYF. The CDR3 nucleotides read TGCAGTGCTAGAGATATGTGGCGAGAGGGGGCGGGAGCAGATACGCAGTATTTT.

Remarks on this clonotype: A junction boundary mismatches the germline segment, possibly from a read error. CDR3 sequence reads: CASSSLDTQCF. CDR3 DNA sequence: TGTGCCAGCAGTTCACTTGATACGCAATGTTTT. V and J are TRBV12-3 or TRBV12-4 and TRBJ2-3, with D unresolved. The CDR3 runs to 11 residues.

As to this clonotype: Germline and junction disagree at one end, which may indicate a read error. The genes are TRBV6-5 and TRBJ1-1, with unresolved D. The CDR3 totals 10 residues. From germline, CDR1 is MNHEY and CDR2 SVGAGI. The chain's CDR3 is CATRHIEVFF. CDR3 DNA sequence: TGTGCCACCCGACACATTGAAGTTTTCTTT.

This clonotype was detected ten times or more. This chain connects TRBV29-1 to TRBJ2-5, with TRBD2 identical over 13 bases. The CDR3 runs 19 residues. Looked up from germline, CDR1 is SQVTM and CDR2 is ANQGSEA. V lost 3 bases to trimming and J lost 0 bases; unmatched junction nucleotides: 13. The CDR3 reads CSVDEWRLAGGQYQETQYF. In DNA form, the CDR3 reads TGCAGCGTTGATGAGTGGAGACTAGCGGGGGGACAGTACCAAGAGACCCAGTACTTC.

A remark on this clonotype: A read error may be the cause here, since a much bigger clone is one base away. CDR3 nucleotides: TGCGCCAGCAGCCAATTTAGCAATCAGTCCCAGCATTTT. Translation: CASSQFSNQSQHF. The genes are TRBV4-3 and TRBJ1-5; D gene ambiguous. Looked up from germline, CDR1 is LGHNA and CDR2 is YSLEER. This CDR3 comprises 13 residues.

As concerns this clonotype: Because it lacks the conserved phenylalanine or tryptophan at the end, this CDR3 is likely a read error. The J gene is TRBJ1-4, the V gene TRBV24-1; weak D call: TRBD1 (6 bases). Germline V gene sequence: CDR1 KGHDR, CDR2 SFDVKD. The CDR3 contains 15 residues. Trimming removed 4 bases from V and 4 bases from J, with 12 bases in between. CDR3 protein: CATSDRQDINEKLFI. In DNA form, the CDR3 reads TGTGCCACCAGTGACCGACAGGACATTAATGAAAAACTGTTTATT.

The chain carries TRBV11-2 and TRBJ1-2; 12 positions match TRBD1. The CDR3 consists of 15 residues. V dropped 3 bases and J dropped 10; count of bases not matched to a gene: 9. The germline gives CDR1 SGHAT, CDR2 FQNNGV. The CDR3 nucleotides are TGTGCCAGCAGCTTGGATCCGGGACAGGGGGCGGACTACACCTTC. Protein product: CASSLDPGQGADYTF.